This TCR beta chain was captured by sequencing in a study of T cell repertoires in cytomegalovirus infection. Whole-study context: Public signatures in TCR beta pointed to CMV infection and matching HLA type.

A word on this clonotype: Its antigen is currently unknown.

Study observations and caveats: HLA-C-restricted, CMV-specific TCR beta clonotypes were dominant ex vivo.

TCRdb reprocessed the reads with MiXCR, giving one entry per CDR3 protein. Seen here are about 450,000 distinct CDR3 sequences, approximately 30% observed once, and the top ten hold around 15%. V was pared by 4 bases and J by 5 bases, with 18 bases between. The CDR3 covers 16 residues. Material: PBMCs. The chain combines TRBV12-3 or TRBV12-4 with TRBJ2-1; D possibly matches TRBD1 or TRBD2 (5 bases each). The clonotype originates from a human donor in good health (CMV status not recorded). Some clones in this sample may be carry-over from other donors' samples. The DNA for the CDR3 is TGTGCCAGCAGTTCCCCCCGGGGCAGACTTCACAATGAGCAGTTCTTC. Residues: CASSSPRGRLHNEQFF.